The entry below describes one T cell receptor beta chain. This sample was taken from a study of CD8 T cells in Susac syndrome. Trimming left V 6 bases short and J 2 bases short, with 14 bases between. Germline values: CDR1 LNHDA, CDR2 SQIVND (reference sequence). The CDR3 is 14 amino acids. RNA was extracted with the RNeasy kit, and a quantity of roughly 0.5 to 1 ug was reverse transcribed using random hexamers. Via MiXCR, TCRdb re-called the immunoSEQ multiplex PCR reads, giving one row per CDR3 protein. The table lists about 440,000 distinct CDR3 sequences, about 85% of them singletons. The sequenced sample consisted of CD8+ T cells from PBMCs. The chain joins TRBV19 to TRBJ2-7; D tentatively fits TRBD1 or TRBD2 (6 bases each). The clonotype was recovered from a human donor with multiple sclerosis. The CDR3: CASRQQGLAYEQYF. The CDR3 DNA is TGTGCCAGTAGGCAACAGGGACTGGCCTACGAGCAGTACTTC.